These T cell receptor beta chains were read from a single sample in a study of CD8 T cells in ankylosing spondylitis. TCRdb fed the 5' RACE reads into MiXCR, producing one record per CDR3 protein. The repertoire holds 80,000 to 100,000 distinct CDR3 sequences, with roughly 8.3% as singletons. Sequenced material: blood, either unsorted or a sorted T cell fraction (not recorded which). The receptors here all came from a male donor with ankylosing spondylitis or in good health (not recorded which). The CDR3 runs from the conserved cysteine through the conserved F or W. Each record gives: V gene, J gene, clone size, D gene, CDR3 DNA, CDR3 protein. D genes are given only for firm matches. Size is omitted from some rows. Given values are once, few, many or a class for expanded clones.

V gene: TRBV11-2; J gene: TRBJ2-1; clone size: many; D gene: TRBD2; CDR3 DNA: TGTGCCAGCAGCTTAGGGCAAACACCGGGAGGGGAGCAGTTCTTC; CDR3 protein: CASSLGQTPGGEQFF
V gene: TRBV6-2/TRBV6-3; J gene: TRBJ2-1; clone size: many; D gene: TRBD2; CDR3 DNA: TGTGCCAGCAGTTACTCGATGCCGGGAGGGCCCAATGAGCAGTTCTTC; CDR3 protein: CASSYSMPGGPNEQFF
V gene: TRBV7-2; J gene: TRBJ1-6; clone size: many; D gene: .; CDR3 DNA: TGTGCCAGCAGCTCCCTGTGGCAGAGCTCCTATAATTCACCCCTCCACTTT; CDR3 protein: CASSSLWQSSYNSPLHF
V gene: TRBV7-9; J gene: TRBJ2-4; clone size: .; D gene: TRBD1; CDR3 DNA: TGTGCCAGCAGCTTGGACCAGGGGGCTATGAGGAACATTCAGTACTTC; CDR3 protein: CASSLDQGAMRNIQYF
V gene: TRBV5-6; J gene: TRBJ1-5; clone size: many; D gene: TRBD1; CDR3 DNA: TGTGCCAGCAGCTTGGCCAGGGGGCAGGGTCAGCCCCAGCATTTT; CDR3 protein: CASSLARGQGQPQHF
V gene: TRBV4-3; J gene: TRBJ2-1; clone size: many; D gene: .; CDR3 DNA: TGCGCCAGCAGCCAAGGGAGCGGAAACTACAATGAGCAGTTCTTC; CDR3 protein: CASSQGSGNYNEQFF
V gene: TRBV7-2; J gene: TRBJ2-5; clone size: .; D gene: .; CDR3 DNA: TGTGCCAGCAGCTTAAATCCCCCGGGCGTACAAGAGACCCAGTACTTC; CDR3 protein: CASSLNPPGVQETQYF
V gene: TRBV7-2; J gene: TRBJ1-5; clone size: many; D gene: .; CDR3 DNA: TGTGCCAGCAGCCCCGACAGGTGGGGTCAGCCCCAGCATTTT; CDR3 protein: CASSPDRWGQPQHF
V gene: TRBV19; J gene: TRBJ2-1; clone size: many; D gene: TRBD2; CDR3 DNA: TGTGCCAGTAGTAAAACTAGCGGGCACAATGAGCAGTTCTTC; CDR3 protein: CASSKTSGHNEQFF
V gene: TRBV21-1; J gene: TRBJ2-7; clone size: many; D gene: .; CDR3 DNA: TGTGCCAGCAGCAAAGCGCAAGATGGCTCCTACGAGCAGTACTTC; CDR3 protein: CASSKAQDGSYEQYF
V gene: TRBV7-2; J gene: TRBJ2-7; clone size: .; D gene: .; CDR3 DNA: TGTGCCAACGGCTCACCTAACGAGCAGTACTTC; CDR3 protein: CANGSPNEQYF
V gene: TRBV4-1; J gene: TRBJ2-2; clone size: many; D gene: TRBD2; CDR3 DNA: TGCGCCAGCAGCCAAGATTCGGCGGGACTAGCGGGATTTTTTAACACCGGGGAGCTGTTTTTT; CDR3 protein: CASSQDSAGLAGFFNTGELFF
V gene: TRBV20-1; J gene: TRBJ2-5; clone size: many; D gene: TRBD2; CDR3 DNA: TGCAGTGCCCGACCTTCCCCCGGGCGGGAGGACGAAGAGACCCAGTACTTC; CDR3 protein: CSARPSPGREDEETQYF
V gene: TRBV5-1; J gene: TRBJ2-2; clone size: many; D gene: .; CDR3 DNA: TGCGCCAGCTACCGGGACACGAACACCGGGGAGCTGTTTTTT; CDR3 protein: CASYRDTNTGELFF
V gene: TRBV6-5; J gene: TRBJ2-7; clone size: many; D gene: TRBD2; CDR3 DNA: TGTGCCAGCAGTGAAGCGGGAGCCTTTTTCTACGAGCAGTACTTC; CDR3 protein: CASSEAGAFFYEQYF
V gene: TRBV20-1; J gene: TRBJ1-1; clone size: .; D gene: .; CDR3 DNA: TGCAGTGCTGGCAGGGTTCGCGGTGAAGCTTTCTTT; CDR3 protein: CSAGRVRGEAFF
V gene: TRBV25-1; J gene: TRBJ2-5; clone size: many; D gene: .; CDR3 DNA: TGTGCCAGCAGTGAAGGACGGAAGACCCAGTACTTC; CDR3 protein: CASSEGRKTQYF
V gene: TRBV7-9; J gene: TRBJ1-5; clone size: many; D gene: .; CDR3 DNA: TGTGCCAGCAGCTTAGCAGGAAATAGCAATCAGCCCCAGCATTTT; CDR3 protein: CASSLAGNSNQPQHF
V gene: TRBV18; J gene: TRBJ1-2; clone size: .; D gene: .; CDR3 DNA: TGTGCCAGCTCGTCCGGACTGCTCGGGGACTATGGCTACACCTTC; CDR3 protein: CASSSGLLGDYGYTF
V gene: TRBV24-1; J gene: TRBJ1-3; clone size: many; D gene: .; CDR3 DNA: TGTGCCACCTCTTATTCCCGGGACGGCTACCAGCGTAGAAACACCATATATTTT; CDR3 protein: CATSYSRDGYQRRNTIYF
V gene: TRBV24-1; J gene: TRBJ2-1; clone size: many; D gene: .; CDR3 DNA: TGTGCCACCAGTGATGGCGGGACCCGGCGCAATGAGCAGTTCTTC; CDR3 protein: CATSDGGTRRNEQFF
V gene: TRBV7-9; J gene: TRBJ1-1; clone size: .; D gene: .; CDR3 DNA: TGTGCCAGCAGCTTCCGAACCAACACTGAAGCTTTCTTT; CDR3 protein: CASSFRTNTEAFF
V gene: TRBV5-1; J gene: TRBJ2-3; clone size: once; D gene: .; CDR3 DNA: TGCGCCAGCACCCTCGAAGTGGCGAGGACAGATACGCAGTATTTT; CDR3 protein: CASTLEVARTDTQYF
V gene: TRBV30; J gene: TRBJ2-7; clone size: few; D gene: .; CDR3 DNA: TGTGCGTGGGCCCGCATAAGGTGGGACGAGCAGTACTTC; CDR3 protein: CAWARIRWDEQYF
V gene: TRBV5-4; J gene: TRBJ2-6; clone size: many; D gene: .; CDR3 DNA: TGTGCCAGCAGCCTCCTCGGAAGGGGGTCTGGGGCCAACGTCCTGACTTTC; CDR3 protein: CASSLLGRGSGANVLTF
V gene: TRBV21-1; J gene: TRBJ2-7; clone size: many; D gene: .; CDR3 DNA: TGTGCCAGCAGCAAAGGGACAGGGATGACCTACGAGCAGTACTTC; CDR3 protein: CASSKGTGMTYEQYF
V gene: TRBV30; J gene: TRBJ2-2; clone size: many; D gene: .; CDR3 DNA: TGTGCCTGGACGACTGCCTACACCGGGGAGCTGTTTTTT; CDR3 protein: CAWTTAYTGELFF
V gene: TRBV15; J gene: TRBJ2-1; clone size: many; D gene: .; CDR3 DNA: TGTGCCACCAGCCCGCGGGCAGGCCCGTACAATGAGCAGTTCTTC; CDR3 protein: CATSPRAGPYNEQFF
V gene: TRBV5-1; J gene: TRBJ2-3; clone size: .; D gene: .; CDR3 DNA: TGCGCCAGCCATAGCGCAAACCCCACAGATACGCAGTATTTT; CDR3 protein: CASHSANPTDTQYF
V gene: TRBV28; J gene: TRBJ2-2; clone size: many; D gene: .; CDR3 DNA: TGTGCCAGCAAACAGACAGGGAACACCGGGGAGCTGTTTTTT; CDR3 protein: CASKQTGNTGELFF
V gene: TRBV9; J gene: TRBJ2-2; clone size: few; D gene: .; CDR3 DNA: TGTGCCAGCAGCGTAACAGGGTCGAGCACCGGGGAGCTGTTTTTT; CDR3 protein: CASSVTGSSTGELFF
V gene: TRBV6-4; J gene: TRBJ2-1; clone size: many; D gene: TRBD2; CDR3 DNA: TGTGCCAGCGGGAGGGTCTGGAATGAGCAGTTCTTC; CDR3 protein: CASGRVWNEQFF
V gene: TRBV19; J gene: TRBJ1-4; clone size: many; D gene: .; CDR3 DNA: TGTGCCAGTAGTATAATGATGAGAACAACTAATGAAAAACTGTTTTTT; CDR3 protein: CASSIMMRTTNEKLFF
V gene: TRBV6-2/TRBV6-3; J gene: TRBJ1-1; clone size: many; D gene: TRBD1; CDR3 DNA: TGTGCCAGCAGTAGGACAGGGGCCCCTGAAGCTTTCTTT; CDR3 protein: CASSRTGAPEAFF
V gene: TRBV7-9; J gene: TRBJ2-3; clone size: many; D gene: .; CDR3 DNA: TGTGCCAGTCAATCGGGGGATACGCAGTATTTT; CDR3 protein: CASQSGDTQYF
V gene: TRBV7-2; J gene: TRBJ1-1; clone size: many; D gene: .; CDR3 DNA: TGTGCCAGCAGCTTAAACCCAGGGGTGAACACTGAAGCTTTCTTT; CDR3 protein: CASSLNPGVNTEAFF
V gene: TRBV7-9; J gene: TRBJ1-1; clone size: .; D gene: TRBD1; CDR3 DNA: TGTGCCAGCAGCACAGGGGGCAATGAAGCTTTCTTT; CDR3 protein: CASSTGGNEAFF
V gene: TRBV5-5; J gene: TRBJ2-5; clone size: many; D gene: .; CDR3 DNA: TGTGCCAGCAGCTTGGCCGAGGGCAAGGCGACCCAGTACTTC; CDR3 protein: CASSLAEGKATQYF
V gene: TRBV12-3/TRBV12-4; J gene: TRBJ2-1; clone size: .; D gene: .; CDR3 DNA: TGTGCCAGCAGTCTGGGGGCATCTAGGCGGCAGGCCAATGAGCAGTTCTTC; CDR3 protein: CASSLGASRRQANEQFF
V gene: TRBV4-1; J gene: TRBJ2-1; clone size: many; D gene: .; CDR3 DNA: TGCGCCAGCAGCCAAGGAGACGGAGTAGAGCAGTTCTTC; CDR3 protein: CASSQGDGVEQFF
V gene: TRBV4-3; J gene: TRBJ2-1; clone size: many; D gene: .; CDR3 DNA: TGCGCCAGCAGCCAAGAGAGGGGGGGGTACAATGAGCAGTTCTTC; CDR3 protein: CASSQERGGYNEQFF
V gene: TRBV7-8; J gene: TRBJ1-5; clone size: many; D gene: .; CDR3 DNA: TGTGCCAGCTCGAGGGGGGTCAATCAGCCCCAGCATTTT; CDR3 protein: CASSRGVNQPQHF